This T cell receptor (beta chain) was found in a study of T cells in Graves' hyperthyroidism and ophthalmopathy. Study conclusions and caveats: In the blood, most expanded thyroid clonotypes above 0.001 appeared as well.

Details on this clonotype: Its antigen is currently unknown.

Clinical symptoms, serum thyroxine, TRAb, thyroid ultrasound and orbital computed tomography established diagnosis. The CDR3 contains 16 residues. Germline values: CDR1 MNHNS, CDR2 SASEGT. With V trimmed by 5 bases and J by 5 bases, 10 bases remained unmatched. Amplification yielded TCR beta CDR3 regions, with RNA transcripts as the source. HTBI primers were used for first-round RT-PCR of the TCR CDR3. TCRdb ran MiXCR on the multiplex PCR reads and lists one entry per CDR3 protein. In the table there are 500,000 to 800,000 distinct CDR3 sequences, roughly 46% of which are singletons. The material sequenced was peripheral blood or thyroid tissue (not recorded which). This TCR was sampled from an adult man with Graves' disease, either hyperthyroidism or ophthalmopathy (not recorded which). The chain uses TRBV6-1 and TRBJ2-2, with 8 nucleotides matching TRBD1. CDR3 residues: CASSSTRGRGTGELFF. In DNA form, the CDR3 reads TGTGCCAGCAGTTCTACCAGGGGGCGCGGGACCGGGGAGCTGTTTTTT.